This TCR beta chain comes out of a study of blood T cell repertoires in COVID-19. For the study at large: The study drew acute and convalescent COVID-19 samples from the United States, Italy and Spain. Sources were T cells, B-cell-depleted T cells, or PBMCs; the material itself was cDNA or gDNA.

Some clones are missing from TCRdb's copy, which holds only in-frame ones; the method was immunoSEQ multiplex PCR. The sample lists fewer than 300,000 clones, 65% to 85% occurring once. CDR3 length equals 16 residues. Looked up from germline, CDR1 is MNHEY and CDR2 is SMNVEV (reference sequence). V lost 6 bases, J lost 2 bases, and 11 bases stayed unmatched. This receptor was identified in a man older than 75 with acute or convalescent COVID-19. The chain couples TRBV27 to TRBJ2-3, with 7 nucleotides matching TRBD1. Material: peripheral blood. CDR3 region: CASRSRQGWTTDTQYF. CDR3 in DNA: TGTGCCAGCAGAAGTCGACAGGGATGGACCACAGATACGCAGTATTTT.